Listed below are T cell receptor beta chains from one sample, sequenced in a study of T cell repertoires in cytomegalovirus infection. MiXCR, run by TCRdb on the reads, gives a single entry per CDR3 protein. The sample holds 150,000 to 200,000 distinct CDR3 sequences; about 20% are singletons and the top ten take roughly 25%. For these receptors, no antigen is known. The sequenced sample was CD8+ T cells from cultured PBMCs, obtained from culture after CMV antigen stimulation. The receptors were gathered from a human donor in good health (CMV status not recorded). Some clones in this sample may be carry-over from other donors' samples. Both conserved end residues are part of each CDR3. A D gene is named only where the DNA matches it firmly. Size is omitted from some rows. Given values are once, few, many or a class for expanded clones.

j_gene | abundance | v_gene | d_gene | len | CDR3nt | CDR3aa
TRBJ1-6 | few | TRBV7-9 | . | 12 | TGTGCCAGCAGCTCTTTCAATTCACCCCTCCACTTT | CASSSFNSPLHF
TRBJ2-3 | . | TRBV7-2 | . | 13 | TGTGCCAGCAGCCTGGCGGGATTTGATACGCAGTATTTT | CASSLAGFDTQYF
TRBJ2-7 | . | TRBV5-6 | . | 15 | TGTGCCAGCAGCGCGGGACAGCGGGCTGCGTACGAGCAGTACTTC | CASSAGQRAAYEQYF
TRBJ2-3 | few | TRBV4-1 | TRBD2 | 17 | TGCGCCAGCAGCCAAGATGTCCTAGCGGACCGCACAGATACGCAGTATTTT | CASSQDVLADRTDTQYF
TRBJ2-7 | few | TRBV7-8 | TRBD1 | 16 | TGTGCCAGCAGTTTCCCGGGACAGGGGACGGACCTCGAGCAGTACTTC | CASSFPGQGTDLEQYF
TRBJ2-1 | few | TRBV4-1 | TRBD2 | 17 | TGCGCCAGCAGCCACTCTGGGCGGACTAGCGGGGAAGAGGAGCAGTTCTTC | CASSHSGRTSGEEEQFF
TRBJ2-5 | . | TRBV6-5 | TRBD2 | 16 | TGTGCCAGCAGTTCCCTGCCGGGGGGGGGGGAAGAGACCCAGTACTTC | CASSSLPGGGEETQYF
TRBJ2-1 | few | TRBV7-3 | TRBD2 | 16 | TGTGCCAGCAGCCTAATAGCGGGGGGACCTTACAATGAGCAGTTCTTC | CASSLIAGGPYNEQFF
TRBJ1-5 | few | TRBV9 | . | 14 | TGTGCCAGCAGCGTAGACGGTATCAATCAGCCCCAGCATTTT | CASSVDGINQPQHF
TRBJ1-1 | few | TRBV10-3 | . | 11 | TGTGCCATCAGTGAGTCGCTGGAAGCTTTCTTT | CAISESLEAFF
TRBJ2-7 | . | TRBV7-2 | . | 15 | TGTGCCAGCAGTTTACCCGCCATAGCAATCCACGAGCAGTACTTC | CASSLPAIAIHEQYF